This T cell receptor (beta chain) was sequenced during a study of T cell repertoires in cytomegalovirus infection. Overall study: It was the public TCR beta signatures that indicated both CMV infection and matching HLA type.

V gave up 4 bases and J gave up 5 bases; unmatched junction bases: 12. CDR3 length equals 17 residues. Germline V CDR1 and CDR2: LGHDT, YNNKEL (reference sequence). In TCRdb, the reads were re-called with MiXCR into one record per CDR3 protein. The table shows roughly 180,000 distinct CDR3 sequences, with 17% occurring only once. About this clonotype: Antigen unknown.

Study outcomes and limitations: CMV-specific TCR beta clonotypes restricted by HLA-C dominated the ex vivo response. Public TCR beta family frequency separated CMV-and-HLA carriers, including in an independent cohort.

The material sequenced was CD8+ T cells from PBMCs. The clonotype originates from a human donor in good health (CMV status not recorded). Some clones in this sample may be carry-over from other donors' samples. The chain combines TRBV3-1 with TRBJ2-1; 9 bases match TRBD1. CDR3 protein: CASSLPPGQGYNNEQFF. CDR3 sequence (DNA): TGTGCCAGCAGCCTCCCCCCGGGACAGGGTTATAACAATGAGCAGTTCTTC.